This T cell receptor beta chain was retrieved from a study of cytomegalovirus exposure and HLA in healthy donors. Germline loops: CDR1 SGHRS, CDR2 YFSETQ. This CDR3 spans 13 amino acids. V lost 3 bases and J 6 bases, leaving 11 bases between the germline ends. Using immunoSEQ multiplex PCR, the repertoire was profiled, and TCRdb retains in-frame clones only, with some absent. The sample shows some 320,000 clones, around 90% of them seen only once. V is TRBV5-1 and J is TRBJ2-3, with D possibly being TRBD2 (6 bases). Input material: PBMCs. The TCR sequence derives from a woman between 25 and 40 years old in good health and CMV-seropositive. The CDR3 spells CASSSGLEDTQYF. The CDR3 DNA reads TGCGCCAGCAGCTCGGGACTTGAGGATACGCAGTATTTT.